This T cell receptor beta chain came from a study of T cells in localized non-small cell lung cancer. Regarding the study as a whole: In adjacent lung, a median roughly 58 of the top 100 tumor clones were found. Density of T cells in blood, when higher, went with longer overall survival. Tumor trailed uninvolved adjacent lung in T cell clonality, which peaked there. Heterogeneity remains possible, as sequencing covered one tumor region only.

Notes on this clone: The antigen remains undetermined.

Measured with immunoSEQ multiplex PCR; TCRdb has only the in-frame clones, and not every one. The data show roughly 77,000 clones, approximately 90% seen once. V lost 4 bases, J lost 3 bases, and 2 bases stayed unmatched. The CDR3 runs 14 residues. Germline CDR1 and CDR2: LNHDA and SQIVND (reference sequence). This clonotype originated in a woman aged 35-70 years with stage I squamous cell lung carcinoma. The source was peripheral blood, collected before any cancer treatment. The V gene is TRBV19, the J gene TRBJ2-3, with 9 bases identical to TRBD2. For the CDR3, the DNA is TGTGCCAGTAGTAGCGGGGGGGCTACAGATACGCAGTATTTT. Translation gives CASSSGGATDTQYF.